The 20 T cell receptor beta chains below come from one sample, sequenced in a study of control samples from healthy donors and cancer patients. Repertoires were generated with immunoSEQ multiplex PCR, while TCRdb's copy carries only in-frame clones and drops some. The sample has 90,000 to 110,000 clones; about nine tenths are singletons. Sequenced: blood. The receptors shown here come from a human donor in good health. The donor label of this sample is uncertain.

This chain joins TRBV6-2 or TRBV6-3 and TRBJ2-3; D is ambiguous. The CDR3 contains 14 residues. Germline V gene lookup returns CDR1 MNHEY and CDR2 SVGEGT. Trimming removed 5 bases from V and 0 bases from J, with 9 bases in between. The CDR3 here is CASSILQSTDTQYF. The CDR3 DNA is TGTGCCAGCAGTATTTTGCAGAGCACAGATACGCAGTATTTT.

This rearrangement joins TRBV5-1 to TRBJ2-2; D gene ambiguous. This CDR3 comprises 14 residues. V lost 0 bases to trimming and J lost 7 bases, with 10 bases between them. Germline CDR1 is SGHRS and CDR2 is YFSETQ. CDR3 nucleotides: TGCGCCAGCAGCTTGGTGGCGGACGACGGGGAGCTGTTTTTT. This codes for CASSLVADDGELFF.

The rearrangement links TRBV7-8 to TRBJ2-3; D not certain. This CDR3 is 16 amino acids long. The germline CDR1 and CDR2 sequences are SGHVS and FQNEAQ. The V and J ends lost 10 bases and 0 bases respectively, with 20 bases between them. CDR3 sequence: CANSLLPATSTDTQYF. In DNA, the CDR3 is TGTGCCAACAGTCTTCTCCCAGCGACTAGCACAGATACGCAGTATTTT. Full variable domain (outside the CDR3, taken from reference TRBV7-8 and TRBJ2-3): GAGVSQSPRYKVAKRGQDVALRCDPISGHVSLFWYQQALGQGPEFLTYFQNEAQLDKSGLPSDRFFAERPEGSVSTLKIQRTQQEDSAVYLCANSLLPATSTDTQYFGPGTRLTVL.

The chain employs TRBV5-1 and TRBJ2-2; D is perhaps TRBD1 or TRBD2 (5 bases each). In germline, CDR1 is SGHRS, CDR2 YFSETQ. V shed 9 bases and J shed 1 base, with 13 bases lying between them. This CDR3 comprises 14 residues. CDR3 region: CATSARGNTGELFF. CDR3 DNA sequence: TGCGCCACTTCAGCGAGGGGGAACACCGGGGAGCTGTTTTTT.

This clone was observed once. This sequence joins TRBV3-1 (or the pseudogene TRBV3-2) and TRBJ1-2, with TRBD1 as a possible D gene (5 bases). Trimming took 1 base from V and 6 from J, leaving 15 bases between them. Germline V gene sequence: CDR1 LGHDT, CDR2 YNNKEL (reference sequence). The CDR3 consists of 15 residues. CDR3 amino acids: CASSQGNGGLNGYTF. In DNA form, the CDR3 reads TGTGCCAGCAGCCAAGGTAACGGGGGATTGAATGGCTACACCTTC.

The genes are TRBV7-2 and TRBJ2-4, with D hard to call. Trimming removed 1 base at V and 0 bases at J, with 1 base between. The length of the CDR3 is 13 residues. Germline V gene lookup returns CDR1 SGHTA and CDR2 FQGNSA. CDR3 region: CASSLEAKNIQYF. The CDR3 DNA sequence: TGTGCCAGCAGCTTAGAAGCCAAAAACATTCAGTACTTC.

The CDR3 here is CASSSTGRRTHTDTQYF. The CDR3 DNA is TGTGCCAGCAGTTCGACAGGGAGACGCACACACACAGATACGCAGTATTTT. The J gene is TRBJ2-3, the V gene TRBV5-6, with TRBD1 identical over 7 bases. Germline V gives CDR1 SGHDT, CDR2 YYEEEE. The CDR3 has 17 residues. J lost 2 bases, V lost 5 bases, and 14 bases had no gene match.

CDR3 nucleotides: TGTGCTAGTGCCGAGGGCGGGAACACCGGGGAGCTGTTTTTT. As protein: CASAEGGNTGELFF. This chain joins TRBV12-5 and TRBJ2-2, with D possibly being TRBD2 (5 bases). The germline V and J ends were trimmed by 7 bases and 1 base, with 10 bases remaining between them. Germline V gene sequence: CDR1 LGHNT, CDR2 FRNRAP. This CDR3 has 14 residues.

This clone has a single count. The V gene is TRBV10-3, the J gene TRBJ2-7; D remains ambiguous. The CDR3 is 13 amino acids. Germline V lookup: CDR1 ENHRY, CDR2 SYGVKD. V lost 0 bases and J lost 7, with 10 bases in between. The CDR3 DNA reads TGTGCCATCAGTGAGTCTCAATCGGGTGAGCAGTACGTC. This translates into CAISESQSGEQYV.

The chain employs TRBV3-1 (or the pseudogene TRBV3-2) and TRBJ1-1; D unclear. Germline V lookup: CDR1 LGHDT, CDR2 YNNKEL (reference sequence). V was clipped by 2 bases and J by 0 bases, with 13 bases between them. The CDR3 totals 16 residues. In DNA form, the CDR3 reads TGTGCCAGCAGCCAAAGTTGGCAAGCAATGAACACTGAAGCTTTCTTT. Protein: CASSQSWQAMNTEAFF.

This chain links TRBV5-8 with TRBJ1-5; possible D gene TRBD1, 6 bases. The CDR3 is made up of 15 amino acids. CDR1 is SGHTS and CDR2 is YDEGEE in the germline V gene. CDR3 loop: CAGGGVGHTAGPQHF. The DNA of the CDR3 is TGTGCAGGAGGGGGTGTGGGACACACTGCGGGGCCCCAGCATTTT.

V usage is TRBV29-1 and J usage is TRBJ2-3; no firm D call. With 4 bases removed from V and 3 bases from J, the gap between germline ends came to 8 bases. Germline CDR1 SQVTM, CDR2 ANQGSEA. This CDR3 comprises 12 residues. CDR3 bases: TGCAGCGTTGGGACGATTACAGATACGCAGTATTTT. Its protein product is CSVGTITDTQYF.

J is TRBJ1-5 and V is TRBV6-2 or TRBV6-3; D is unclear. Trimming removed 1 base from V and 2 bases from J, with 6 bases in between. Germline V gives CDR1 MNHEY, CDR2 SVGEGT. The CDR3 contains 14 residues. The CDR3 DNA sequence: TGTGCCAGCAGTTACTTGGAGGGCAATCAGCCCCAGCATTTT. The encoded protein is CASSYLEGNQPQHF.

The rearrangement links TRBV5-1 to TRBJ1-1, with unresolved D. V lost 1 base, J lost 3 bases, and 7 bases lay in between. The CDR3 consists of 13 residues. CDR1 is SGHRS, CDR2 YFSETQ, per germline. CDR3: CASSLLPDTEAFF. The CDR3 DNA follows: TGCGCCAGCAGCTTGTTACCAGACACTGAAGCTTTCTTT. Looking up the rest from reference TRBV5-1 and TRBJ1-1 gives the full variable domain: KAGVTQTPRYLIKTRGQQVTLSCSPISGHRSVSWYQQTPGQGLQFLFEYFSETQRNKGNFPGRFSGRQFSNSRSEMNVSTLELGDSALYLCASSLLPDTEAFFGQGTRLTVV.

The chain links TRBV7-6 to TRBJ1-1, with 7 bases lining up with TRBD1. Germline CDR1 SGHVS, CDR2 FNYEAQ. V lost 0 bases and J lost 4; bases outside the gene matches: 8. This CDR3 contains 16 residues. This CDR3 reads CASSLASGQVGTEAFF. The CDR3 nucleotides read TGTGCCAGCAGCTTAGCGTCCGGACAGGTCGGCACTGAAGCTTTCTTT.

V gene TRBV25-1 combines with J gene TRBJ1-4; no reliable D call. Germline CDR1 and CDR2: MGHDK and SYGVNS. This CDR3 is built from 15 residues. V was clipped by 5 bases and J by 7 bases, with 17 bases between them. In DNA, the CDR3 is TGTGCCAGCAGTTCGTCGGAAGATTTTGGTGAAAAACTGTTTTTT. As protein: CASSSSEDFGEKLFF.

The chain links TRBV7-8 to TRBJ2-2; TRBD1 matches at 7 bases. Germline CDR1 reads SGHVS; CDR2 reads FQNEAQ. The CDR3 sequence is 14 residues long. V was pared by 1 base and J by 7 bases, with 3 bases of the junction left unmatched. As DNA, the CDR3 is TGTGCCAGCAGCTTAGTACAGGGGAGCGGGGAGCTGTTTTTT. Translating gives CASSLVQGSGELFF.

The gene calls are TRBV2 and TRBJ2-1, with TRBD1 as a possible D gene (6 bases). This CDR3 has 13 residues. The germline V gene encodes CDR1 SNHLY and CDR2 FYNNEI. Trimming pared 3 bases from V and 5 bases from J, leaving 8 bases between. The DNA for the CDR3 is TGTGCCAGCAGTGAGACAGGCGACAATGAGCAGTTCTTC. Its translation is CASSETGDNEQFF.

This clone has only a few counts. The V and J genes are TRBV3-1 (or the pseudogene TRBV3-2) and TRBJ1-2; D perhaps matches TRBD1 (5 bases). V dropped 0 bases and J dropped 4 bases, with 9 bases sitting between them. This CDR3 spans 14 amino acids. CDR1 and CDR2 from the germline V gene are LGHDT and YNNKEL (reference sequence). The CDR3 DNA sequence: TGTGCCAGCAGCCAAGATCAGGGATCCTATGGCTACACCTTC. This sequence encodes CASSQDQGSYGYTF.

The rearrangement uses TRBV5-1 and TRBJ1-6, with D maybe TRBD1 (5 bases). V lost 0 bases to trimming and J lost 0 bases, with 10 bases between them. Germline V lookup: CDR1 SGHRS, CDR2 YFSETQ. The CDR3 has 17 residues. CDR3 in DNA: TGCGCCAGCAGCTTGGGGCAGGACATCTCCTATAATTCACCCCTCCACTTT. It yields the protein CASSLGQDISYNSPLHF.